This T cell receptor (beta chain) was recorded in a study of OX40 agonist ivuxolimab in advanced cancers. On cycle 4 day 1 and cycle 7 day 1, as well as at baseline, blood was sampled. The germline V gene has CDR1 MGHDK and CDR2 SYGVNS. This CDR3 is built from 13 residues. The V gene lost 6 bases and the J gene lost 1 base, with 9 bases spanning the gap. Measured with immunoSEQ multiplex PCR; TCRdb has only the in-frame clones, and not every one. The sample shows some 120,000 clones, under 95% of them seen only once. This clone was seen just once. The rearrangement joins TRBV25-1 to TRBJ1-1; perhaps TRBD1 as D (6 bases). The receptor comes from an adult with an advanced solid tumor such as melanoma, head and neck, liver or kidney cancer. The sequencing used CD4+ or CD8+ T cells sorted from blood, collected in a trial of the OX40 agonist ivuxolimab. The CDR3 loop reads CASSLGQNTEAFF. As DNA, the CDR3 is TGTGCCAGCAGCCTGGGACAGAACACTGAAGCTTTCTTT. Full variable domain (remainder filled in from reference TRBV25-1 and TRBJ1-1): EADIYQTPRYLVIGTGKKITLECSQTMGHDKMYWYQQDPGMELHLIHYSYGVNSTEKGDLSSESTVSRIRTEHFPLTLESARPSHTSQYLCASSLGQNTEAFFGQGTRLTVV.